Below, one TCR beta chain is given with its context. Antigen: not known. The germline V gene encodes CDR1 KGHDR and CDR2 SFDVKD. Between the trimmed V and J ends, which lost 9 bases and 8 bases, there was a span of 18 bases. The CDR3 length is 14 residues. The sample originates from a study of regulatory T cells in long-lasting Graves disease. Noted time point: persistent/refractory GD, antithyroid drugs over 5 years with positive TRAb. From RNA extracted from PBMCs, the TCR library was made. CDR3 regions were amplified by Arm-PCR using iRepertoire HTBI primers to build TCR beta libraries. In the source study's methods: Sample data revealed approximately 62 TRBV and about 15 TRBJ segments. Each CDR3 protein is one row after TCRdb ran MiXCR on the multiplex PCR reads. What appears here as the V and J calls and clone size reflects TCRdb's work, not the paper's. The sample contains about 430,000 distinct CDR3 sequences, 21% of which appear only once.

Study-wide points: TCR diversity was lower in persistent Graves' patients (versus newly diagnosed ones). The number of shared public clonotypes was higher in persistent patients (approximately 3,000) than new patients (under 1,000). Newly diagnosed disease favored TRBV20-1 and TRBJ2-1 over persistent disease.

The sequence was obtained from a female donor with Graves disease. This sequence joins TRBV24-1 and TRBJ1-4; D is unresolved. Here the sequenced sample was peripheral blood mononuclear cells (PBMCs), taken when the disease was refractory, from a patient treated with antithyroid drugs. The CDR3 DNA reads TGTGCCACCTCGACCCCTAGGCTCCCGGAAAAACTGTTTTTT. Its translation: CATSTPRLPEKLFF.